A single sample gave rise to the 14 T cell receptor beta chains below, sequenced in a study of cytomegalovirus exposure and HLA in healthy donors. PCR involved 60 Vbeta and 13 Jbeta primers. Sequencing was performed with immunoSEQ multiplex PCR; in TCRdb, only in-frame clones are kept and a portion is missing. The sample includes 70,000 to 100,000 clones, 60% to 80% of them seen just once. Material: PBMCs. These receptors came from a woman aged 45-60 years in good health and CMV-seropositive.

The chain is built from TRBV6-6 and TRBJ1-2; 8 positions agree with TRBD1. The length of the CDR3 is 15 residues. V gave up 0 bases and J gave up 7 bases; unmatched junction bases: 7. Germline V gene lookup returns CDR1 MNHNY and CDR2 SVGAGI (reference sequence). The CDR3 DNA reads TGTGCCAGCAGTTACTCGCCGACAGGGGCTATTGGCTACACCTTC. Protein: CASSYSPTGAIGYTF.

The J gene is TRBJ2-3, the V gene TRBV10-3; D might be TRBD1 (5 bases). The V end was cut by 6 bases, the J end by 2 bases, with 15 bases between. The CDR3 runs 15 residues. Germline V gene data show CDR1 as ENHRY and CDR2 as SYGVKD. CDR3 amino acids: CAIRVGLGVTDTQYF. In DNA, the CDR3 is TGTGCCATCAGAGTCGGGTTAGGGGTCACAGATACGCAGTATTTT.

The gene calls are TRBV5-4 and TRBJ2-5; 12 nucleotides line up with TRBD2. The germline CDR1 and CDR2 sequences are SGHNT and YYREEE (reference sequence). This CDR3 has 16 residues. The junction had 4 bases not matched to a gene; V was cut back by 0 bases and J by 4 bases. The CDR3 loop reads CASSLATSGRSETQYF. CDR3 in DNA: TGTGCCAGCAGCTTGGCGACTAGCGGGAGATCAGAGACCCAGTACTTC.

A word on this clone: At one boundary the junction diverges from the germline segment, which might be a read error. The chain combines TRBV30 with TRBJ2-1; perhaps TRBD2 as D (5 bases). This CDR3 region has 15 residues. CDR1 is GTSNPN and CDR2 is SVGIG in the germline V gene (reference sequence). The CDR3, as DNA: TGTGCCTGGAGTCTCGGGGAACTGTCCTACAATGAGCAGCTCTTC. This encodes CAWSLGELSYNEQLF.

The chain recombines TRBV5-1 with TRBJ2-7, with 7 bases fitting TRBD1. The V gene's germline CDR1 is SGHRS and CDR2 YFSETQ. The CDR3 runs 13 residues. The V segment lost 0 bases and the J segment 6 bases; nucleotides outside the gene matches: 3. CDR3 in DNA: TGCGCCAGCAGCTTGGCCACAGGGGCCGAGCAGTACTTC. Residues: CASSLATGAEQYF.

The chain recombines TRBV7-8 with TRBJ1-1; perhaps TRBD1 as D (6 bases). In germline, CDR1 is SGHVS, CDR2 FQNEAQ. Trimming left V 4 bases short and J 5 bases short, with 23 bases between. There are 17 residues in the CDR3. The CDR3 protein is CASSSKKDRPGETEAFF. The CDR3 DNA reads as TGTGCCAGCAGCTCAAAAAAAGACAGGCCGGGTGAAACTGAAGCTTTCTTT.

This clone is a singleton in its sample. J is TRBJ1-2 and V is TRBV6-1; possible D gene TRBD1, 5 bases. Germline assignment: CDR1 MNHNS and CDR2 SASEGT. Trimming took 0 bases from V and 4 from J, leaving 12 bases between them. This CDR3 region has 15 residues. The CDR3 coding sequence is TGTGCCAGCAGTGAAGCGCTGGGTCAGGGCTATGGCTACACCTTC. Amino acid sequence: CASSEALGQGYGYTF.

The CDR3 sequence is CASNKGQGADEKLFF. CDR3 in DNA: TGTGCCAGCAACAAAGGACAGGGGGCGGATGAAAAACTGTTTTTT. V gene TRBV6-1 combines with J gene TRBJ1-4; 11 positions match TRBD1. The CDR3 is 15 amino acids. The V segment lost 7 bases and the J segment 6 bases; nucleotides outside the gene matches: 7. CDR1 and CDR2 from the germline V gene are MNHNS and SASEGT.

The genes are TRBV5-1 and TRBJ2-1, with TRBD2 matching 9 bases. The CDR3 loop spans 18 amino acids. With V trimmed by 1 base and J by 4 bases, 12 bases remained unmatched. The germline CDR1 and CDR2 sequences are SGHRS and YFSETQ. CDR3 sequence: CASSLLGGSGGKYNEQFF. The CDR3 DNA follows: TGCGCCAGCAGCTTGTTAGGTGGTAGCGGGGGAAAATACAATGAGCAGTTCTTC.

V gene TRBV7-8 combines with J gene TRBJ2-1; 10 bases map to TRBD2. V gave up 5 bases and J gave up 7 bases; unmatched junction bases: 8. There are 15 residues in the CDR3. The germline CDR1 and CDR2 sequences are SGHVS and FQNEAQ. This CDR3 reads CASSLESGGANEQFF. The CDR3 DNA follows: TGTGCCAGCAGCCTGGAGAGCGGGGGGGCGAATGAGCAGTTCTTC. Looking up the rest from reference TRBV7-8 and TRBJ2-1 gives the full variable domain: GAGVSQSPRYKVAKRGQDVALRCDPISGHVSLFWYQQALGQGPEFLTYFQNEAQLDKSGLPSDRFFAERPEGSVSTLKIQRTQQEDSAVYLCASSLESGGANEQFFGPGTRLTVL.

J is TRBJ1-2 and V is TRBV18; 10 nucleotides match TRBD1. CDR1 and CDR2 (germline): KGHSH, LQKENI. CDR3 length: 15 residues. V was clipped by 3 bases and J by 3 bases; unmatched bases: 4. Written as DNA, the CDR3 is TGTGCCAGCTCACCCCTAGGACAGGGGGACTATGGCTACACCTTC. Its translation: CASSPLGQGDYGYTF.

This clone was detected once. This rearrangement joins TRBV6-5 to TRBJ1-5, with 7 bases lining up with TRBD1. The germline V gene encodes CDR1 MNHEY and CDR2 SVGAGI. CDR3 length: 15 amino acids. After removal of 6 bases from V and 6 bases from J, the junction contained 11 bases not matched to a gene. The CDR3 spells CASSPRQGRGQPQHF. In DNA form, the CDR3 reads TGTGCCAGCAGCCCCCGACAGGGTAGAGGTCAGCCCCAGCATTTT.

As for this clone: Other nucleotide sequences in the sample specify the same CDR3. The gene calls are TRBV5-6 and TRBJ2-5; tentative D call: TRBD2 (5 bases). Germline V lookup: CDR1 SGHDT, CDR2 YYEEEE. Trimming removed 2 bases from V and 1 base from J, with 18 bases in between. This CDR3 has 17 amino acids. The CDR3 DNA reads TGTGCCAGCAGCTTTACCCTCGAAGAAGGAGGCCAAGAGACCCAGTACTTC. Translation gives CASSFTLEEGGQETQYF.

The chain is built from TRBV7-3 and TRBJ2-2; 7 nucleotides match TRBD1. This CDR3 has 15 residues. Germline V lookup: CDR1 SGHTA, CDR2 FQGTGA. V trimming: 2 bases; J trimming: 7 bases; junction bases outside the gene matches: 7. CDR3 protein: CASSLEGAKDGELFF. The CDR3 nucleotides read TGTGCCAGCAGCTTAGAGGGGGCGAAGGACGGGGAGCTGTTTTTT.